This T cell receptor beta chain was sequenced in a study of spatial heterogeneity in lung cancer. Study-level background: An average of more than ten raw reads was observed per unique TCR and UMI combination. Study-wide findings and caveats: Ubiquitous expanded tumor TCRs were observed in blood more at resection than follow-up.

This clonotype appeared a few times. Its antigen is still unknown. Every TCR cDNA molecule carried a tag that served as a unique molecular identifier. TCRdb itself ran the 5' RACE reads through MiXCR, one entry per CDR3 protein. The table includes about 30,000 distinct CDR3 sequences, roughly 8.4% detected once. As for time point: sample taken at primary tumor resection. Sequencing of whole RNA from tumor, nontumor lung or frozen PBMC involved no sorting. Donors were 72 untreated early-stage non-small cell lung cancer patients. The CDR3 spans 13 residues. V was cut by 2 bases and J by 5 bases, with 6 bases left in between. The V gene's germline CDR1 is ENHRY and CDR2 SYGVKD.

The source was PBMCs, collected at surgery. The receptor's source is a female donor with early-stage non-small cell lung cancer. The genes are TRBV10-3 and TRBJ2-2, with TRBD2 as a possible D gene (6 bases). The CDR3 nucleotides are TGTGCCATCAGTGAGCGGGAGACCGGGGAGCTGTTTTTT. Amino acids: CAISERETGELFF.